This TCR beta chain stems from a study of breast tumors, draining lymph nodes, adjacent tissues. TCRdb analysed the multiplex PCR reads with MiXCR anew, one entry per CDR3 protein. The sample includes 25,000 or so distinct CDR3 sequences, 68% of them seen just once. With 6 bases clipped from V and 2 bases from J, the junction kept 5 bases outside the gene matches. Germline V gene sequence: CDR1 SSHAT, CDR2 FNYEAQ (reference sequence). The CDR3 extends over 15 amino acids. Specimen: tumor-adjacent breast tissue. This sequence joins TRBV7-7 and TRBJ2-2; 8 bases fit TRBD1. This receptor was taken from a female donor with breast cancer. Some clones in this sample may be carry-over from other donors' samples. The CDR3 spells CASRRGQGNTGELFF. The CDR3 coding sequence is TGTGCCAGCAGACGAGGACAGGGAAACACCGGGGAGCTGTTTTTT.